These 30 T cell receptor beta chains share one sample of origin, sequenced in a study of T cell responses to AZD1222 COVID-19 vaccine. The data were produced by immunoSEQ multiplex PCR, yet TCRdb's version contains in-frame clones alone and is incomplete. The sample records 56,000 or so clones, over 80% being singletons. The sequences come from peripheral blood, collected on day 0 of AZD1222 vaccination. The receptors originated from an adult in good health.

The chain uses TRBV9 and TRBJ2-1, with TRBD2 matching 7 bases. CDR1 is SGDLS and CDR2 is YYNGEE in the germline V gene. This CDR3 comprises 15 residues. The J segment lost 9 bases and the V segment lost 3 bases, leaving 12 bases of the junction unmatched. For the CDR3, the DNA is TGTGCCAGCAGCGGGGCGGGAGTAACTAGGGGTGAGCAGTTCTTC. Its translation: CASSGAGVTRGEQFF.

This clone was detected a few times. The CDR3 DNA reads TGTGCCTGGTCTAGGGACACTCGCCGTTTGTACGAGCAGTACTTC. Residues: CAWSRDTRRLYEQYF. This chain connects TRBV30 to TRBJ2-7; tentative D call: TRBD1 (6 bases). CDR1 and CDR2 from the germline V gene are GTSNPN and SVGIG (reference sequence). Trimming removed 5 bases from V and 4 bases from J, with 21 bases in between. This CDR3 has 15 amino acids.

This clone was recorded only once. Written as DNA, the CDR3 is TGTGCCAGCAACATACCCGGGACTAAGAGGAGCAATGAGCAGTTCTTC. Translating it yields CASNIPGTKRSNEQFF. This rearrangement joins TRBV7-9 to TRBJ2-1, with 7 bases lining up with TRBD2. The J segment lost 6 bases and the V segment lost 7 bases, leaving 15 bases of the junction unmatched. This CDR3 spans 16 amino acids. From germline, CDR1 is SEHNR and CDR2 FQNEAQ (reference sequence).

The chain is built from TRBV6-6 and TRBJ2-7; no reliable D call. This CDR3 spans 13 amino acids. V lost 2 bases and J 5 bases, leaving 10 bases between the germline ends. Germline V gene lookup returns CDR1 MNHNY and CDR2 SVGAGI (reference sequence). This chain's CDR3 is CASSYRGGHEQYF. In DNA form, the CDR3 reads TGTGCCAGCAGTTACCGCGGTGGACACGAGCAGTACTTC.

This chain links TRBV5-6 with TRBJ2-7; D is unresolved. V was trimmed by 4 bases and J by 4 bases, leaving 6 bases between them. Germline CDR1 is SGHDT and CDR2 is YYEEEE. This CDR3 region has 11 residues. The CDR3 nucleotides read TGTGCCAGCAGCCAAGGGTACGAGCAGTACTTC. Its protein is CASSQGYEQYF.

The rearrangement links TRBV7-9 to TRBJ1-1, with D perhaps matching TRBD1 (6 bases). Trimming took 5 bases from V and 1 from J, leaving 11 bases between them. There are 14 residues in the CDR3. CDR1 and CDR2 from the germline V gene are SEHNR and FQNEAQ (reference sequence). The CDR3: CASSQSDRNTEAFF. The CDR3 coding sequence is TGTGCCAGCAGCCAATCGGACAGGAACACTGAAGCTTTCTTT.

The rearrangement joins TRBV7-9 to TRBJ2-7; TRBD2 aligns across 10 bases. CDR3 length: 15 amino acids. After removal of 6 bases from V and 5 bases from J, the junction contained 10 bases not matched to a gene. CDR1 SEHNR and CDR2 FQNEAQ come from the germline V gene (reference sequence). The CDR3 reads CASRGASGSLHEQYF. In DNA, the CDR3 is TGTGCCAGCAGGGGCGCTAGCGGGAGTCTACACGAGCAGTACTTC.

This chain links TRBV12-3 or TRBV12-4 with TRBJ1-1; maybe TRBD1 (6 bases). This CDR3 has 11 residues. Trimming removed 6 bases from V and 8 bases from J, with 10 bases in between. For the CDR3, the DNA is TGTGCCAGCAGCCGAACAGGGGAAGCTTTCTTT. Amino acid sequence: CASSRTGEAFF.

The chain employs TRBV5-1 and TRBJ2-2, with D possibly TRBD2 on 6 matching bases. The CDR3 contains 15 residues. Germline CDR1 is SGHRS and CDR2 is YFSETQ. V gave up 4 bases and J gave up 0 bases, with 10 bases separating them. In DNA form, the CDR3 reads TGCGCCAGCAGCAAAGCTAGCGCGAACACCGGGGAGCTGTTTTTT. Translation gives CASSKASANTGELFF.

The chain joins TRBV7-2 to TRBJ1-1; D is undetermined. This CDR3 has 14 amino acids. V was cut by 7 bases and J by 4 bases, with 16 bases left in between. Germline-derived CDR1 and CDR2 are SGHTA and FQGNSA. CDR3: CASTPRWEGTEAFF. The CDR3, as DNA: TGTGCCAGCACCCCTCGGTGGGAAGGCACTGAAGCTTTCTTT.

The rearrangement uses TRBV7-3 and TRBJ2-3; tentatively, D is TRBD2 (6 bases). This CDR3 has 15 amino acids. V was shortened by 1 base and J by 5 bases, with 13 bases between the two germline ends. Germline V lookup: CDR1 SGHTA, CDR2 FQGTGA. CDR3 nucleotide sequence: TGTGCCAGCAGCTTAAATGGGGGAGCGGGAGATACGCAGTATTTT. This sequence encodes CASSLNGGAGDTQYF.

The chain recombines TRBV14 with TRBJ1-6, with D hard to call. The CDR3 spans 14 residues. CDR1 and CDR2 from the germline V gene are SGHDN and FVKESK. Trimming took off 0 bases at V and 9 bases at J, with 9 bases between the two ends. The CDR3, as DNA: TGTGCCAGCAGCCAAGAGGGGAAGGGTTCACCCCTCCACTTT. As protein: CASSQEGKGSPLHF. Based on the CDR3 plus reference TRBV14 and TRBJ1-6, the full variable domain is EAGVTQFPSHSVIEKGQTVTLRCDPISGHDNLYWYRRVMGKEIKFLLHFVKESKQDESGMPNNRFLAERTGGTYSTLKVQPAELEDSGVYFCASSQEGKGSPLHFGNGTRLTVT.

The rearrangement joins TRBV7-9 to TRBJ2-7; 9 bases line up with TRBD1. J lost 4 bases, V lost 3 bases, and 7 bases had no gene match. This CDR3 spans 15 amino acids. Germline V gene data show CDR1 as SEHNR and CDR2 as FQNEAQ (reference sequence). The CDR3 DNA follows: TGTGCCAGCAGCTTTTTCGAGACAGGGGGGTACGAGCAGTACTTC. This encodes CASSFFETGGYEQYF. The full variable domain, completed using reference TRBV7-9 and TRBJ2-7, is DTGVSQNPRHKITKRGQNVTFRCDPISEHNRLYWYRQTLGQGPEFLTYFQNEAQLEKSRLLSDRFSAERPKGSFSTLEIQRTEQGDSAMYLCASSFFETGGYEQYFGPGTRLTVT.

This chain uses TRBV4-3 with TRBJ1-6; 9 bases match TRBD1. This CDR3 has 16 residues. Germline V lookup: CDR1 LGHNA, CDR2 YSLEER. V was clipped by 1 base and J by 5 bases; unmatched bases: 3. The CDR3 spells CASSQVTGGNNSPLHF. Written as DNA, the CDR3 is TGCGCCAGCAGCCAAGTGACAGGGGGAAATAATTCACCCCTCCACTTT.

CDR3 sequence: CASSLPFYDRGLPLKEKLFF. Here the CDR3 DNA reads TGTGCCAGCAGCTTACCCTTTTACGACAGGGGTCTACCCTTGAAGGAAAAACTGTTTTTT. This chain connects TRBV11-3 to TRBJ1-4; 8 bases fit TRBD1. This CDR3 has 20 residues. Trimming cost V 2 bases and J 8 bases; bases outside gene matches: 22. The germline V gene encodes CDR1 SGHNT and CDR2 YENEEA. Variable domain in full (rest from reference TRBV11-3 and TRBJ1-4): EAGVVQSPRYKIIEKKQPVAFWCNPISGHNTLYWYLQNLGQGPELLIRYENEEAVDDSQLPKDRFSAERLKGVDSTLKIQPAELGDSAVYLCASSLPFYDRGLPLKEKLFFGSGTQLSVL.

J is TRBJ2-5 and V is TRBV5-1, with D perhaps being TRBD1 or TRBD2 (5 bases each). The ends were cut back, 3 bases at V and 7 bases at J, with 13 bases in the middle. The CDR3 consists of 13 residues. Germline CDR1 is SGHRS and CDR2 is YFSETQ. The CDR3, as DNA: TGCGCCAGCAGCTCCCTACTTGGGGGGACCCAGTACTTC. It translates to CASSSLLGGTQYF.

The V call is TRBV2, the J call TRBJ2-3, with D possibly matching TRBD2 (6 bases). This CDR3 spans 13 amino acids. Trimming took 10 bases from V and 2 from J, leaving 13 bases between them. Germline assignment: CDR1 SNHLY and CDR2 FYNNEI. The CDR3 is CANTRESTDTQYF. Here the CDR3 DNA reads TGTGCCAACACGCGGGAATCCACAGATACGCAGTATTTT.

The CDR3 reads CASSRGLAGVDEQYF. The CDR3 nucleotides read TGTGCCAGCAGCCGCGGACTAGCGGGAGTCGACGAGCAGTACTTC. The rearrangement links TRBV7-9 to TRBJ2-7, with 13 nucleotides matching TRBD2. Per germline, CDR1 SEHNR and CDR2 FQNEAQ (reference sequence). The CDR3 sequence is 15 residues long. Germline trimming cut 5 bases from V and 5 bases from J; bases unmatched to any gene: 6. The variable domain in full, with the rest retrieved from reference TRBV7-9 and TRBJ2-7, is DTGVSQNPRHKITKRGQNVTFRCDPISEHNRLYWYRQTLGQGPEFLTYFQNEAQLEKSRLLSDRFSAERPKGSFSTLEIQRTEQGDSAMYLCASSRGLAGVDEQYFGPGTRLTVT.

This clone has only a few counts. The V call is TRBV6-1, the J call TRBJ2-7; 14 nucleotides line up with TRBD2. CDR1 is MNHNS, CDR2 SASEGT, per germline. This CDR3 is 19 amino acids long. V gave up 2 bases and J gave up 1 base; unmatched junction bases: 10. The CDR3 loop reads CASSEKYGTSGSSSYEQYF. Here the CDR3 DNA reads TGTGCCAGCAGTGAAAAATACGGGACTAGCGGGAGCTCGTCCTACGAGCAGTACTTC.

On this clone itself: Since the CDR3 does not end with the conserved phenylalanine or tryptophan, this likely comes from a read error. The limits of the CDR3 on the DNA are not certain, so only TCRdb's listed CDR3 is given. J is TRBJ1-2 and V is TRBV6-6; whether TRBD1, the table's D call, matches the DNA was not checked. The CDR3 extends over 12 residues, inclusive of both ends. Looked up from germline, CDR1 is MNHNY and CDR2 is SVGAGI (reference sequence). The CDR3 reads CASSNPPGQGWI.

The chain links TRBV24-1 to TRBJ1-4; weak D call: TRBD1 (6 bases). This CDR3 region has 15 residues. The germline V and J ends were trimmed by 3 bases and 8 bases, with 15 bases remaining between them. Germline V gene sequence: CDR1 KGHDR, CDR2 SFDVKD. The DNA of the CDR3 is TGTGCCACCAGTGATAACGGCGGGGGCGAGGAAAAACTGTTTTTT. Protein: CATSDNGGGEEKLFF.

The CDR3 coding sequence is TGTGCCAGCAGTGACGCGGCAGCAGCGCGAGAGACCCAGTACTTC. Protein: CASSDAAAARETQYF. V gene TRBV2 combines with J gene TRBJ2-5; the D is unclear. CDR3 length: 15 amino acids. V was clipped by 3 bases and J by 4 bases, with 15 bases between them. Germline CDR1 SNHLY, CDR2 FYNNEI.

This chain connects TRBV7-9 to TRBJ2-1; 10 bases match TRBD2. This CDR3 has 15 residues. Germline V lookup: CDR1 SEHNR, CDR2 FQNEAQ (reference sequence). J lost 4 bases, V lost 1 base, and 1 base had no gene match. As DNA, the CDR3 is TGTGCCAGCAGCTTAGGAGCGGGAGGGTACAATGAGCAGTTCTTC. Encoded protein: CASSLGAGGYNEQFF.

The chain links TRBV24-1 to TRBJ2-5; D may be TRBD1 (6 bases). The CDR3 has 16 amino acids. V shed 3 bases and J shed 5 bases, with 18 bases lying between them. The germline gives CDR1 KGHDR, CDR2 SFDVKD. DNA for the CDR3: TGTGCCACCAGTGATAGGGGGTCCTCCACCCGGGAGACCCAGTACTTC. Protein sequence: CATSDRGSSTRETQYF.

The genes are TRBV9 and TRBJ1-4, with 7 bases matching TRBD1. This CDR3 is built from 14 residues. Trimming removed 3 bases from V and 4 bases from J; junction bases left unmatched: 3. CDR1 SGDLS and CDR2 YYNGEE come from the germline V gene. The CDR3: CASSATGNNEKLFF. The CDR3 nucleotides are TGTGCCAGCAGCGCGACAGGGAATAATGAAAAACTGTTTTTT.

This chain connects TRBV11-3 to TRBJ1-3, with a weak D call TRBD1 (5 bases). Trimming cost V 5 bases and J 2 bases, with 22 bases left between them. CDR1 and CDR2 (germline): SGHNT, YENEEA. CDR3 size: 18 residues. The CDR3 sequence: CASSDAFLGGLTGNTIYF. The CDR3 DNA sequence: TGTGCCAGCAGCGATGCCTTTCTCGGGGGATTGACTGGAAACACCATATATTTT.

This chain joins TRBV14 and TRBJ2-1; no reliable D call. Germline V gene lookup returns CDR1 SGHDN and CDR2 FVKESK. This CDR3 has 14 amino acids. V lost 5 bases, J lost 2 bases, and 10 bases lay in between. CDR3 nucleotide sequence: TGTGCCAGCAGCGACCGGGCAGCCTACAATGAGCAGTTCTTC. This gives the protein CASSDRAAYNEQFF.

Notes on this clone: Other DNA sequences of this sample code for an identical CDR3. The CDR3 sequence is CASSLDRGVTDTQYF. As DNA, the CDR3 is TGTGCCAGCAGCTTGGACAGGGGGGTAACAGATACGCAGTATTTT. V gene TRBV5-4 combines with J gene TRBJ2-3; 8 nucleotides agree with TRBD1. The V segment lost 0 bases and the J segment 3 bases; nucleotides outside the gene matches: 3. Germline values: CDR1 SGHNT, CDR2 YYREEE (reference sequence). CDR3 size: 15 residues.

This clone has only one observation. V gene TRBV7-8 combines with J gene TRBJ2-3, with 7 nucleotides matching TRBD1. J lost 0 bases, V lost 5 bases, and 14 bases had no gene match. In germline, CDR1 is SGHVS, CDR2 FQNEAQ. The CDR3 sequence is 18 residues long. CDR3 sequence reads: CASSVNRKGAYSTDTQYF. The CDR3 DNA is TGTGCCAGCAGCGTCAATAGAAAGGGGGCTTATAGCACAGATACGCAGTATTTT.

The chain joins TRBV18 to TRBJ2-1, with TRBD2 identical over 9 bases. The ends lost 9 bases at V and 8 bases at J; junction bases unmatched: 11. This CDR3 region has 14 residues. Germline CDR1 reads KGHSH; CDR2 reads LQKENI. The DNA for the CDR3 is TGTGCCAGTTTGAGGCGGGAGGGCGGTGATGAGCAGTTCTTC. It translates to CASLRREGGDEQFF.